A single sample is the source of the 15 T cell receptor beta chains below, sequenced in a study of T cells in Graves' hyperthyroidism and ophthalmopathy. TCR beta CDR3 regions were amplified from RNA transcripts. The HTBI primer set drove a first-round RT-PCR of the TCR CDR3. TCRdb itself ran the multiplex PCR reads through MiXCR, one entry per CDR3 protein. The table shows almost 600,000 distinct CDR3 sequences, with about 15% occurring only once. The sequenced material came from blood. These receptors came from a woman between 25 and 40 years old with Graves' hyperthyroidism that later progressed to Graves' ophthalmopathy.

This clonotype was counted between two and nine times. CDR3 sequence reads: CASSLELRGSPLHF. The CDR3 nucleotides are TGTGCCAGCAGCTTGGAACTTAGGGGGTCACCCCTCCACTTT. The rearrangement uses TRBV5-8 and TRBJ1-6, with a tentative D call TRBD1 (6 bases). Germline CDR1 and CDR2: SGHTS and YDEGEE. Trimming left V 0 bases short and J 10 bases short, with 11 bases between. The CDR3 is 14 residues long.

This clonotype was observed at least ten times. This chain uses TRBV28 with TRBJ2-1; D possibly matches TRBD1 or TRBD2 (5 bases each). V was cut by 7 bases and J by 2 bases, with 18 bases left in between. The CDR3 extends over 16 amino acids. Germline CDR1 reads MDHEN; CDR2 reads SYDVKM. Here the CDR3 DNA reads TGTGCCAGCATCACAGGTGGGACGGCCACCTACAATGAGCAGTTCTTC. Residues: CASITGGTATYNEQFF.

This clonotype was found many times. V gene TRBV19 combines with J gene TRBJ2-1; D not certain. With 2 bases removed from V and 1 base from J, the gap between germline ends came to 9 bases. Germline CDR1 reads LNHDA; CDR2 reads SQIVND (reference sequence). CDR3 length equals 15 residues. CDR3 in amino acids: CASSINGLSYNEQFF. CDR3 sequence (DNA): TGTGCCAGTAGTATAAACGGCTTATCCTACAATGAGCAGTTCTTC.

There are many counts of this clonotype. The chain joins TRBV28 to TRBJ1-1; D unresolved. Germline V gene data show CDR1 as MDHEN and CDR2 as SYDVKM. Deletions cut 2 bases from V and 10 bases from J, with 8 bases between. CDR3 length: 11 amino acids. The CDR3 DNA follows: TGTGCCAGCAGTTTAAATCTCGTAGCTTTCTTT. This gives the protein CASSLNLVAFF.

This clonotype was detected ten times or more. The CDR3 region is CASMDGGRVNEQFF. The CDR3 coding sequence is TGTGCCAGTATGGATGGAGGGAGGGTCAATGAGCAGTTCTTC. V gene TRBV19 combines with J gene TRBJ2-1; TRBD2 matches at 7 bases. The CDR3 has 14 residues. The ends lost 7 bases at V and 6 bases at J; junction bases unmatched: 9. Germline V gives CDR1 LNHDA, CDR2 SQIVND (reference sequence).

This clonotype was counted only a few times. The V gene is TRBV30, the J gene TRBJ2-7, with unresolved D. Germline V gene sequence: CDR1 GTSNPN, CDR2 SVGIG (reference sequence). V lost 0 bases, J lost 4 bases, and 7 bases lay in between. The CDR3 is 12 amino acids. CDR3 sequence (DNA): TGTGCCTGGAGTGTATCCTCTTACGAGCAGTACTTC. This translates into CAWSVSSYEQYF.

Many counts were recorded for this clonotype. The rearrangement uses TRBV25-1 and TRBJ1-1, with D possibly being TRBD1 (6 bases). V was trimmed by 0 bases and J by 0 bases, leaving 14 bases between them. The germline gives CDR1 MGHDK, CDR2 SYGVNS. The CDR3 is made up of 17 amino acids. Here the CDR3 reads CASSEYTGTRMNTEAFF. In nucleotides, the CDR3 is TGTGCCAGCAGTGAATACACAGGGACAAGGATGAACACTGAAGCTTTCTTT.

The sample holds many counts of this clonotype. The CDR3 sequence is CASTLVGRETQYF. The CDR3 DNA reads as TGTGCCAGCACTCTTGTTGGTAGGGAGACCCAGTACTTC. The V gene is TRBV28, the J gene TRBJ2-5; D call uncertain. CDR1 and CDR2 from the germline V gene are MDHEN and SYDVKM. V was shortened by 7 bases and J by 5 bases, with 14 bases between the two germline ends. The length of the CDR3 is 13 residues.

The chain employs TRBV4-1 and TRBJ1-1, with TRBD1 as a possible D gene (6 bases). The CDR3 is 15 residues long. Germline V gene lookup returns CDR1 MGHRA and CDR2 YSYEKL. V lost 2 bases, J lost 5 bases, and 15 bases lay in between. CDR3 in DNA: TGCGCCAGCAGCCAAAATACAGGGATGGGGACTGAAGCTTTCTTT. The encoded protein is CASSQNTGMGTEAFF.

The chain joins TRBV20-1 to TRBJ2-1; 12 bases fit TRBD2. This CDR3 spans 14 amino acids. V gave up 5 bases and J gave up 7 bases; unmatched junction bases: 6. The germline V gene has CDR1 DFQATT and CDR2 SNEGSKA (reference sequence). The CDR3 loop reads CSARTSGTGNEQFF. In nucleotides, the CDR3 is TGCAGTGCTCGGACTAGCGGGACGGGTAATGAGCAGTTCTTC.

The table lists this clonotype with a few counts. This sequence joins TRBV20-1 and TRBJ2-7; 8 nucleotides line up with TRBD1. Germline V gene sequence: CDR1 DFQATT, CDR2 SNEGSKA (reference sequence). The junction had 14 bases not matched to a gene; V was cut back by 5 bases and J by 5 bases. The CDR3 is 15 residues long. The CDR3: CSALRTGRLVDEQYF. The CDR3 nucleotides are TGCAGTGCTCTTCGGACAGGGAGGTTGGTCGACGAGCAGTACTTC.

At least ten counts were recorded for this clonotype. The CDR3: CSARDLTGTLEAFF. DNA of the CDR3: TGCAGTGCTAGAGATCTCACAGGAACTCTTGAAGCTTTCTTT. The chain is built from TRBV20-1 and TRBJ1-1; tentative D call: TRBD1 (5 bases). Trimming pared 0 bases from V and 7 bases from J, leaving 15 bases between. The CDR3 runs to 14 residues. CDR1 and CDR2 (germline): DFQATT, SNEGSKA (reference sequence).

This chain joins TRBV5-5 and TRBJ1-4; TRBD1 might be the D (6 bases). CDR3 length: 13 amino acids. Per the germline V gene, CDR1 is SGHKS and CDR2 is YYEKEE (reference sequence). Trimming took 6 bases from V and 6 from J, leaving 12 bases between them. For the CDR3, the DNA is TGTGCCAGCACCAGAGGGGGGGATGAAAAACTGTTTTTT. It translates to CASTRGGDEKLFF.

The chain uses TRBV6-4 and TRBJ1-2; 8 bases align to TRBD1. Trimming at V came to 10 bases and at J to 6 bases, leaving 7 bases not matched to a gene. The germline V gene has CDR1 MRHNA and CDR2 SNTAGT. CDR3 length equals 12 residues. CDR3 residues: CANSDRDDGYTF. As DNA, the CDR3 is TGTGCCAATTCGGACAGGGACGATGGCTACACCTTC.

The table lists this clonotype with many counts. V and J are TRBV28 and TRBJ2-7; D may be TRBD1 (5 bases). V gave up 5 bases and J gave up 6 bases, with 11 bases separating them. The CDR3 is 12 amino acids. Germline loops: CDR1 MDHEN, CDR2 SYDVKM. Written as DNA, the CDR3 is TGTGCCAGCAGTACCCAGGGTCTCGAGCAGTACTTC. Its translation: CASSTQGLEQYF. Full variable domain (outside the CDR3, taken from reference TRBV28 and TRBJ2-7): DVKVTQSSRYLVKRTGEKVFLECVQDMDHENMFWYRQDPGLGLRLIYFSYDVKMKEKGDIPEGYSVSREKKERFSLILESASTNQTSMYLCASSTQGLEQYFGPGTRLTVT.